A single sample gave rise to the 30 T cell receptor beta chains below, sequenced in a study of T cell repertoires in cytomegalovirus infection (dated by TCRdb to the late 2010s). The sequencer listed for this sample is Illumina HiSeq 1500. TCRdb's own reprocessing of the public reads used fastp at Q25 and MiXCR and kept productive beta chains. For every CDR3 protein sequence, its rows merge into one entry that carries the most common genes and DNA. This sample is represented by 450,000 to 550,000 distinct CDR3 sequences; approximately 42% of them were singletons. The ten most abundant clones make up 35% to 50% of the sample. The treatment or condition label here, explained by the study, means: in vitro stimulation with specific CMV peptide epitopes to enrich CMV-specific T cells. These receptors lack a known antigen. The sequences come from cultured PBMCs, collected from culture after CMV antigen stimulation. The receptors shown here come from a human donor in good health (CMV status not recorded). Some clones in this sample may be carry-over from other donors' samples.

Only a few counts were recorded for this clonotype. The chain is built from TRBV7-2 and TRBJ2-5, with D possibly matching TRBD1 (5 bases). V lost 7 bases and J lost 2, with 11 bases in between. This CDR3 has 13 residues. Germline V gene data show CDR1 as SGHTA and CDR2 as FQGNSA. CDR3 coding DNA: TGTGCCAGCAACCCCAGGGAACAAGAGACCCAGTACTTC. Protein: CASNPREQETQYF.

The sample holds many counts of this clonotype. V and J are TRBV7-2 and TRBJ2-5, with TRBD2 matching 11 bases. With V trimmed by 5 bases and J by 5 bases, 7 bases remained unmatched. The CDR3 has 15 residues. Germline-derived CDR1 and CDR2 are SGHTA and FQGNSA. CDR3 loop: CASSLSGGAEETQYF. The CDR3, as DNA: TGTGCCAGCAGCCTTAGCGGGGGGGCGGAGGAGACCCAGTACTTC.

Here the CDR3 reads CASSLESSGVYQETQYF. The CDR3 DNA follows: TGTGCCAGCAGCTTAGAGTCGAGCGGGGTGTACCAAGAGACCCAGTACTTC. V usage is TRBV7-2 and J usage is TRBJ2-5, with TRBD2 matching over 7 bases. Trimming removed 1 base from V and 0 bases from J; junction bases left unmatched: 8. The CDR3 length is 17 residues. Germline CDR1 SGHTA, CDR2 FQGNSA.

V and J are TRBV20-1 and TRBJ2-7; no firm D call. This CDR3 has 13 amino acids. V was clipped by 6 bases and J by 6 bases, with 18 bases between them. Germline assignment: CDR1 DFQATT and CDR2 SNEGSKA (reference sequence). CDR3 nucleotide sequence: TGCAGTGCCCTGAACATCCCCCCGCTCGAGCAGTACTTC. This sequence encodes CSALNIPPLEQYF.

A word on this clonotype: With a much larger clone just one base away, this may be a read error. This chain connects TRBV7-2 to TRBJ2-1, with 13 nucleotides matching TRBD2. Germline CDR1 reads SGHTA; CDR2 reads FQGNSA. The CDR3 covers 16 residues. CDR3 sequence: CGSSPGTSGDVGEQFF. In nucleotides, the CDR3 is TGTGGCAGCAGCCCGGGGACTAGCGGGGATGTCGGTGAGCAGTTCTTC.

This chain uses TRBV6-2 or TRBV6-3 with TRBJ2-7, with 8 bases matching TRBD1. The V and J ends lost 4 bases and 7 bases, in that order; junction bases with no gene match: 6. The germline gives CDR1 MNHEY, CDR2 SVGEGT. The CDR3 is 13 residues long. DNA for the CDR3: TGTGCCAGCAGTTCGACAGGGGCTCGGGAGCAGTACTTC. Translation gives CASSSTGAREQYF.

This clonotype was picked up many times. The genes are TRBV7-2 and TRBJ2-3; no firm D call. CDR3 length: 15 residues. V lost 2 bases to trimming and J lost 1 base, with 10 bases between them. Per germline, CDR1 SGHTA and CDR2 FQGNSA. The CDR3 bases are TGTGCCAGCAGCTTACTTTTGGACCGCACAGATACGCAGTATTTT. It codes for CASSLLLDRTDTQYF.

The chain carries TRBV20-1 and TRBJ2-1; tentatively, D is TRBD1 or TRBD2 (5 bases each). CDR1 and CDR2 (germline): DFQATT, SNEGSKA (reference sequence). CDR3 size: 14 residues. Trimming pared 6 bases from V and 5 bases from J, leaving 17 bases between. The CDR3 DNA reads as TGCAGTGCAGTAGACCCAGGGACGCACAATGAGCAGTTCTTC. Amino acid sequence: CSAVDPGTHNEQFF.

The chain carries TRBV4-2 and TRBJ2-3; 8 bases match TRBD1. The CDR3 has 16 amino acids. V lost 0 bases to trimming and J lost 2 bases; unmatched junction nucleotides: 4. Germline-derived CDR1 and CDR2 are LGHNA and YNFKEQ. CDR3: CASSQDPGGLTDTQYF. CDR3 coding DNA: TGTGCCAGCAGCCAAGACCCAGGGGGCCTCACAGATACGCAGTATTTT.

The gene calls are TRBV7-6 and TRBJ1-1; no clear D. CDR1 SGHVS and CDR2 FNYEAQ come from the germline V gene. The CDR3 covers 17 residues. V lost 5 bases, J lost 3 bases, and 22 bases lay in between. CDR3 sequence: CASSQGLPLGQDTEAFF. The CDR3 DNA is TGTGCCAGCAGCCAAGGACTCCCCCTCGGTCAGGACACTGAAGCTTTCTTT.

This sequence joins TRBV20-1 and TRBJ2-1; D gene unclear. V lost 3 bases to trimming and J lost 8 bases, with 17 bases between them. CDR1 and CDR2 from the germline V gene are DFQATT and SNEGSKA (reference sequence). The CDR3 consists of 14 residues. Written as DNA, the CDR3 is TGCAGTGCTAGCGCACCGACGAAAGGCGATGAGCAGTTCTTC. Translating it yields CSASAPTKGDEQFF.

The genes are TRBV5-4 and TRBJ2-7; TRBD2 matches 7 bases. CDR1 and CDR2 (germline): SGHNT, YYREEE (reference sequence). This CDR3 has 16 residues. Trimming removed 4 bases from V and 2 bases from J; junction bases left unmatched: 12. The CDR3 sequence: CASSPSGTQSAYEQYF. As DNA, the CDR3 is TGTGCCAGCAGCCCCAGCGGGACCCAATCAGCCTACGAGCAGTACTTC. Using reference TRBV5-4 and TRBJ2-7 for the parts outside the CDR3, the full variable domain is ETGVTQSPTHLIKTRGQQVTLRCSSQSGHNTVSWYQQALGQGPQFIFQYYREEENGRGNFPPRFSGLQFPNYSSELNVNALELDDSALYLCASSPSGTQSAYEQYFGPGTRLTVT.

This clonotype was found a few times. The chain couples TRBV10-2 to TRBJ2-7; TRBD2 matches at 14 bases. CDR3 length: 14 residues. In germline, CDR1 is WSHSY, CDR2 SAAADI. J was trimmed by 4 bases and V by 7 bases; bases with no gene match: 3. The CDR3: CASIGTSGSYEQYF. The CDR3 region has the DNA TGCGCCAGCATCGGGACTAGCGGGAGTTACGAGCAGTACTTC.

This clonotype was seen many times. The J gene is TRBJ1-2, the V gene TRBV7-2; a possible D gene is TRBD1 (5 bases). V lost 5 bases to trimming and J lost 4 bases, with 14 bases between them. This CDR3 contains 14 residues. CDR1 is SGHTA, CDR2 FQGNSA, per germline. CDR3 bases: TGTGCCAGCAGCCCACACACGGGGCTCTATGGCTACACCTTC. It codes for CASSPHTGLYGYTF.

This clonotype was observed a few times. The chain joins TRBV6-2 or TRBV6-3 to TRBJ1-2; 8 bases line up with TRBD1. With 0 bases clipped from V and 4 bases from J, the junction kept 13 bases outside the gene matches. From germline, CDR1 is MNHEY and CDR2 SVGEGT. The CDR3 has 18 amino acids. CDR3 protein: CASSYSTKGQENLYGYTF. The DNA of the CDR3 is TGTGCCAGCAGTTACTCCACAAAGGGACAGGAGAACCTCTATGGCTACACCTTC.

This clonotype was picked up a small number of times. The J gene is TRBJ1-4, the V gene TRBV19; 12 bases fit TRBD1. Unmatched junction bases numbered 10, after V lost 5 bases and J lost 0 bases. The germline CDR1 and CDR2 sequences are LNHDA and SQIVND (reference sequence). The CDR3 is 19 amino acids. In DNA form, the CDR3 reads TGTGCCAGTAGTGACCCCCGCGGGACAGGGGGCGCAACTAATGAAAAACTGTTTTTT. It yields the protein CASSDPRGTGGATNEKLFF.

The J gene is TRBJ2-5, the V gene TRBV20-1, with D possibly matching TRBD1 (6 bases). This CDR3 contains 13 residues. The germline V gene encodes CDR1 DFQATT and CDR2 SNEGSKA (reference sequence). Trimming stripped 2 bases from V and 1 base from J, with 8 bases between. The CDR3 sequence is CSARLTGQETQYF. DNA for the CDR3: TGCAGTGCTAGATTGACAGGCCAAGAGACCCAGTACTTC.

The J gene is TRBJ1-4, the V gene TRBV7-8; maybe TRBD1 (5 bases). The CDR3 totals 15 residues. Germline lookup yields CDR1 SGHVS and CDR2 FQNEAQ. The V end lost 5 bases, the J end lost 13 bases, and 23 bases lay between the germline ends. For the CDR3, the DNA is TGTGCCAGCAGCCCCAGCCGGGACCCTAAGTCGGGACTGTTTTTT. It translates to CASSPSRDPKSGLFF.

This chain links TRBV6-5 with TRBJ1-2; possible D gene TRBD1, 6 bases. The length of the CDR3 is 18 residues. CDR1 is MNHEY and CDR2 is SVGAGI in the germline V gene. V was clipped by 5 bases and J by 3 bases, with 25 bases between them. CDR3 DNA sequence: TGTGCCAGCAGTACCGACCGGGTCCCGAGGGGGTTCGACTATGGCTACACCTTC. Translating gives CASSTDRVPRGFDYGYTF.

The chain carries TRBV6-2 or TRBV6-3 and TRBJ1-5; D is ambiguous. The CDR3 runs to 18 residues. V shed 7 bases and J shed 2 bases, with 24 bases lying between them. Germline-derived CDR1 and CDR2 are MNHEY and SVGEGT. The DNA of the CDR3 is TGTGCCAGCAAGCCAGCTAGAGCAGGCCGTTACGGCAATCAGCCCCAGCATTTT. Protein: CASKPARAGRYGNQPQHF.

In this sample, this clonotype turned up a few times. This chain joins TRBV7-2 and TRBJ2-3; the match to TRBD2 covers 7 bases. This CDR3 is built from 13 residues. CDR1 is SGHTA and CDR2 is FQGNSA in the germline V gene. With V trimmed by 1 base and J by 7 bases, 2 bases remained unmatched. CDR3 in amino acids: CASSLGRGNTQYF. In DNA, the CDR3 is TGTGCCAGCAGCTTAGGGCGGGGGAATACGCAGTATTTT.

This clonotype has more than one count but fewer than ten. CDR3 in amino acids: CASTLTGVNTEAFF. Written as DNA, the CDR3 is TGTGCCAGCACCCTGACAGGAGTGAACACTGAAGCTTTCTTT. The chain employs TRBV12-3 or TRBV12-4 and TRBJ1-1, with D tentatively TRBD1 (6 bases). The CDR3 contains 14 residues. V lost 7 bases to trimming and J lost 0 bases, with 12 bases between them.

This clonotype was detected only a few times. V usage is TRBV7-2 and J usage is TRBJ2-2, with TRBD2 matching 10 bases. The CDR3 spans 16 residues. Unmatched junction bases numbered 9, after V lost 6 bases and J lost 5 bases. The V gene's germline CDR1 is SGHTA and CDR2 FQGNSA. CDR3 DNA: TGTGCCAGCAGATACAGCGGGAGGGCCGGTACCGGGGAGCTGTTTTTT. Protein: CASRYSGRAGTGELFF.

The chain combines TRBV12-3 or TRBV12-4 with TRBJ2-1, with unresolved D. V lost 8 bases to trimming and J lost 9 bases, with 17 bases between them. The CDR3 is made up of 13 amino acids. The CDR3, as DNA: TGTGCCAGCGCCCCGCCCGTAAAGGGTGAGCAGTTCTTC. This codes for CASAPPVKGEQFF.

The table lists this clonotype with many counts. Germline is not matched at one junction end, which may reflect a read error. This chain connects TRBV7-8 to TRBJ1-2; D is undetermined. The CDR3 length is 16 residues. Germline CDR1 and CDR2: SGHVS and FQNEAQ. CDR3 sequence: CASSLARLYGRQGYHF. The CDR3, as DNA: TGTGCCAGCAGCTTAGCGCGGTTATACGGACGGCAAGGATATCACTTC. The full variable domain, completed using reference TRBV7-8 and TRBJ1-2, is GAGVSQSPRYKVAKRGQDVALRCDPISGHVSLFWYQQALGQGPEFLTYFQNEAQLDKSGLPSDRFFAERPEGSVSTLKIQRTQQEDSAVYLCASSLARLYGRQGYHFGSGTRLTVV.

In this sample, this clonotype turned up many times. This chain uses TRBV7-2 with TRBJ2-5; D is undetermined. The J call could be wrong; TRBJ2-3 is a better fit for the DNA end. CDR3 length equals 11 residues. CDR1 and CDR2 (germline): SGHTA, FQGNSA. In nucleotides, the CDR3 is TGTGCCAGCAGCTTAGCTGGTACGCAGTATTTT. Protein product: CASSLAGTQYF.

J is TRBJ1-1 and V is TRBV12-5; the match to TRBD1 covers 9 bases. The CDR3 is 16 residues long. V shed 0 bases and J 11 bases; nucleotides not matched to a gene: 13. CDR1 is LGHNT and CDR2 is FRNRAP in the germline V gene. The CDR3 here is CASGLVLGQGDPDAFF. In DNA form, the CDR3 reads TGTGCTAGTGGTTTGGTTTTGGGACAGGGAGACCCGGATGCTTTCTTT. Complete variable domain (other parts from reference TRBV12-5 and TRBJ1-1): DARVTQTPRHKVTEMGQEVTMRCQPILGHNTVFWYRQTMMQGLELLAYFRNRAPLDDSGMPKDRFSAEMPDATLATLKIQPSEPRDSAVYFCASGLVLGQGDPDAFFGQGTRLTVV.

This clonotype was observed a single time. At one of its ends the junction is not consistent with the germline gene, which may arise from a read error. The gene calls are TRBV4-1 and TRBJ1-3; TRBD1 is a possible D gene (5 bases). CDR1 and CDR2 from the germline V gene are MGHRA and YSYEKL. This CDR3 has 14 residues. CDR3 coding DNA: TGTGCCAGCAGCCAAGGCACAGGAGGAAACACCATATATTTT. It codes for CASSQGTGGNTIYF.

CDR3 amino acids: CASSLEGFTEAFF. The CDR3 DNA follows: TGCGCCAGCAGCTTGGAAGGTTTCACTGAAGCTTTCTTT. The chain joins TRBV5-1 to TRBJ1-1; no firm D call. This CDR3 is 13 amino acids long. V shed 0 bases and J shed 4 bases, with 7 bases lying between them. Germline values: CDR1 SGHRS, CDR2 YFSETQ.

The chain is built from TRBV15 and TRBJ2-1, with TRBD2 matching over 10 bases. V lost 1 base and J lost 0; bases outside the gene matches: 0. CDR1 and CDR2 from the germline V gene are LNHNV and YYDKDF (reference sequence). The CDR3 loop spans 16 amino acids. The CDR3 protein is CATSRGTSGSYNEQFF. CDR3 bases: TGTGCCACCAGCAGAGGGACTAGCGGCTCCTACAATGAGCAGTTCTTC.